This note documents a single T cell receptor (beta chain) sequence. Its matching antigen is unknown. The CDR3 length is 19 residues. The V end was cut by 0 bases, the J end by 1 base, with 23 bases between. The germline V gene has CDR1 DFQATT and CDR2 SNEGSKA (reference sequence). Libraries of TCR beta came from iRepertoire HTBI primers plus Arm-PCR of CDR3 regions. Each CDR3 protein gets one entry after TCRdb re-called the multiplex PCR reads with MiXCR. The profile covers more than 450,000 distinct CDR3 sequences, with 9.5% to 15% appearing a single time and roughly 8.9% taken by the ten largest. This entry comes from a study of regulatory T cells in long-lasting Graves disease. Study-level background: Freshly diagnosed Graves' patients had used antithyroid drugs for under 3 months. Points from the study as a whole: TCR diversity in persistent Graves' patients was below that of newly diagnosed ones. TRBV28 was favored in persistent disease, as were TRBJ1-2 and TRBJ2-5.

Documented time point: newly diagnosed GD, antithyroid drugs for less than 3 months. Extracted RNA from PBMCs served as the source of the TCR library. A blood draw put around 9 milliliters of peripheral blood into EDTA tubes. A further study also used this sample, focusing on T cells in Graves' hyperthyroidism and ophthalmopathy.

J is TRBJ2-3 and V is TRBV20-1; D tentatively reads TRBD1 or TRBD2 (6 bases each). The sequence was collected from a woman aged 30 to 39 with Graves disease. The sample consisted of peripheral blood mononuclear cells (PBMCs), taken at new diagnosis, from a patient treated with antithyroid drugs. Here the CDR3 DNA reads TGCAGTGCTAGAGACCGAAGGGGGGCAGGGAGACGTGGCACAGATACGCAGTATTTT. As protein: CSARDRRGAGRRGTDTQYF.